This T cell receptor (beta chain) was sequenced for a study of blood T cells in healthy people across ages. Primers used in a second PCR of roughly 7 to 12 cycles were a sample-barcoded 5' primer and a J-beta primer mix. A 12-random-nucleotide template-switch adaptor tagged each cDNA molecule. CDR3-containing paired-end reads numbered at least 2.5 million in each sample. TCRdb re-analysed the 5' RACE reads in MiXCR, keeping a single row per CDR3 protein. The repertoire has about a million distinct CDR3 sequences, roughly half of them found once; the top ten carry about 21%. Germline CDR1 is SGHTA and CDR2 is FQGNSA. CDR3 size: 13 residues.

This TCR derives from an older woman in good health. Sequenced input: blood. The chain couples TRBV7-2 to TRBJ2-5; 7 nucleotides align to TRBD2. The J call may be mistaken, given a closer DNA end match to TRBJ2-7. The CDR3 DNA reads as TGTGCCAGCAGCTTGGGACTAAATAGCGAGCAGTACTTC. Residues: CASSLGLNSEQYF.